This T cell receptor (beta chain) was recorded in a study of T cell repertoires in cytomegalovirus infection. Study as a whole: Both CMV infection and a matching HLA type were indicated by public TCR beta signatures. Overall study results and limits: Of the TCR beta families, the public ones yielded a cumulative frequency that identified carriers of CMV plus the relevant HLA. The ex vivo response showed dominance by HLA-C-restricted CMV-specific TCR beta clonotypes.

TCRdb recomputed calls from the reads with MiXCR, one row per CDR3 protein. The data hold around 530,000 distinct CDR3 sequences, with 15% to 20% observed a single time. This clonotype was observed at least ten times. The antigen is not known. Germline V gives CDR1 ENHRY, CDR2 SYGVKD. The CDR3 sequence is 11 residues long. V dropped 9 bases and J dropped 10; count of bases not matched to a gene: 2. Specimen: CD8+ T cells from PBMCs. The chain joins TRBV10-3 to TRBJ2-1; TRBD2 agrees at 11 bases. The sequence derives from a human donor in good health (CMV status not recorded). Some clones in this sample may be carry-over from other donors' samples. CDR3 DNA: TGTGCCATGCTAGCGGGAGGCGAGCAGTTCTTC. This sequence encodes CAMLAGGEQFF.